This T cell receptor beta chain emerged from a study of tumor-infiltrating lymphocytes in localized non-small cell lung cancer. Study context: Some samples were collected after neoadjuvant chemotherapy; smokers, never-smokers and several histologies were included. Each patient gave resected tumor and non-adjacent uninvolved lung tissue.

CDR1 is SGHRS, CDR2 YFSETQ, per germline. The CDR3 extends over 13 amino acids. V was cut by 0 bases and J by 4 bases, with 5 bases left in between. Points from the study as a whole: Higher tumor T cell infiltration than in uninvolved lung was supported by TCRbeta sequencing.

Profiling relied on immunoSEQ multiplex PCR, and the TCRdb table lists in-frame clones only, not all of them. This table has around 17,000 clones, roughly 40% appearing once. By share, this clone ranks as medium-sized. The target antigen is unknown. Sample: lung tumor tissue. This TCR was recovered from a human donor with non-small cell lung cancer. The chain links TRBV5-1 to TRBJ1-5; D gene ambiguous. CDR3 nucleotide sequence: TGCGCCAGCAGCTTGGCGGGTAATCAGCCCCAGCATTTT. Protein: CASSLAGNQPQHF. Full variable domain (rest looked up from reference TRBV5-1 and TRBJ1-5): KAGVTQTPRYLIKTRGQQVTLSCSPISGHRSVSWYQQTPGQGLQFLFEYFSETQRNKGNFPGRFSGRQFSNSRSEMNVSTLELGDSALYLCASSLAGNQPQHFGDGTRLSIL.